Listed here is a single TCR beta chain. Its matching antigen is unknown. This sample is part of a study of T cell responses to AZD1222 COVID-19 vaccine. Notes on the study in general: Epitopes outside B.1.351 and B.1.1.7 mutated regions reportedly drew nearly half of spike TCRs.

Only in-frame clones appear in the TCRdb table, and some are missing; sequencing was by immunoSEQ multiplex PCR. The data show approximately 100,000 clones, with 90% seen just once and about 4.8% held by the top ten. The CDR3 sequence is 16 residues long. Trimming removed 5 bases at V and 0 bases at J, with 16 bases between. Germline V gene sequence: CDR1 KGHSH, CDR2 LQKENI. The J gene is TRBJ1-1, the V gene TRBV18; TRBD1 is a possible D gene (6 bases). The specimen was peripheral blood, collected on day 0 of AZD1222 vaccination. The sequence was collected from an adult in good health. The chain's CDR3 is CASSSLGTFMNTEAFF. CDR3 nucleotide sequence: TGTGCCAGCTCATCCCTCGGGACATTCATGAACACTGAAGCTTTCTTT.